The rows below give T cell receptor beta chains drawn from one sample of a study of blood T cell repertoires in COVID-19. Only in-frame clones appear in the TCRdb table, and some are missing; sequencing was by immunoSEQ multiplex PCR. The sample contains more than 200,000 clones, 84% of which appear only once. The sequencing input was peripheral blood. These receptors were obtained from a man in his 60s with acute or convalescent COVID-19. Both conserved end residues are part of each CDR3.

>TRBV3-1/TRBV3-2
CASSQDGPGLAGVSKNIQYF
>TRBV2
CASSGGPVETF
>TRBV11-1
CASSPGGREIYEQYF
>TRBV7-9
CASSPGTGRTEAFF
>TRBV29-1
CSVDYLQETQYF
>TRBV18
CASSSDRGRNEKLFF
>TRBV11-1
CASSLGLAGYEQYF
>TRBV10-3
CAINGDTEGDYNSPLHF
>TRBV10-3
CAISEKDFSTDTQYF
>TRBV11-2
CASSLALAGGPYEQYF
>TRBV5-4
CASSTPGQGTRYEQYF
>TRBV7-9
CASSPRGPETQYF
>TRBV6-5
CASSPAQGRANVLTF
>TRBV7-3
CASSLISGGTETQYF
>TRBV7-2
CASSPRTGSAVNTEAFF
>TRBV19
CASRFGTGAFEGTQYF
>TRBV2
CASSERYGYTF
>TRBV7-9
CASSLGGGDTYEQYF
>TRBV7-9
CASSLGSGYYNEQFF
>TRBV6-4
CASSDGRGGNTEAFF
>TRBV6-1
CASSDDRGPAQPQHF
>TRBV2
CASRTGVTANVLTF
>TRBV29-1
CSVGVGLAAYTQYF
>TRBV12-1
CASSSRGGEQYF
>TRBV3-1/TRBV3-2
CASSRMRGGTDTQYF
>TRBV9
CASSISSGGAVEQYF
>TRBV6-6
CASRLQGEVTEAFF
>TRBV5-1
CASSLAGTANEKLFF
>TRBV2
CASRGPSSYEQYF
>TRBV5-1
CASSFPGQETQYF
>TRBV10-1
CASSPAGVITDTQYF
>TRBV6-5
CASRGLYEQYF
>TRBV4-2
CASSQDRLASTDTQYF
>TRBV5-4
CASRPGGSGANVLTF
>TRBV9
CASSVAAGSYEQYF
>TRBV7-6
CASSLSKRTFNTGELFF
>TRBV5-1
CASSAIQGPGAFF
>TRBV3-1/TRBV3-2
CASSQTRSGGNPQHF
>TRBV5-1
CASTGLAGSSYNEQFF
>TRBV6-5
CASSTDREIEAFF
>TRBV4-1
CASSQIQGNRAFF
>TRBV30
CAWRNVGQGGEKLFF
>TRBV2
CATVRDRGDTEAFF
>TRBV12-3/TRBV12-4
CASTLRGNTEAFF
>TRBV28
CASSLSGTSGTGGASTDTQYF
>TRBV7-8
CASSPNRGTNYGYTF
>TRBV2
CASKSALFRETQYF
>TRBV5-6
CASSFQQGDETQYF
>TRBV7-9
CASSTGQPFNYGYTF
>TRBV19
CASSRGRDRGQMGTEAFF
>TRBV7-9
CASSFSGQGVETGELFF
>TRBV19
CASTEGLAGFQETQYF
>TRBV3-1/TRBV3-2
CASTRTSGGADNEQFF
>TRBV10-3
CAISESYQNYGYTF
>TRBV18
CASSPPSIGENTEAFF
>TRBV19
CASSGGSYEQYF
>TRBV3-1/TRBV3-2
CASSQETGQGMNTEAFF
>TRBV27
CASKQGTLRVSAYNSPLHF